The 5 T cell receptor beta chains given below trace back to one sample, sequenced in a study of cytomegalovirus exposure and HLA in healthy donors. It was with 60 Vbeta and 13 Jbeta primers that the PCR ran. Method: immunoSEQ multiplex PCR; TCRdb's copy keeps in-frame clones and lacks some. The profile shows 100,000 to 150,000 clones, over 60% of them singletons. The material sequenced was PBMCs. These receptors all stem from a man between 18 and 35 years old in good health and CMV-seronegative.

V gene TRBV29-1 combines with J gene TRBJ2-7; 7 bases match TRBD1. Unmatched junction bases numbered 15, after V lost 8 bases and J lost 2 bases. The CDR3 runs to 15 residues. Germline CDR1 SQVTM, CDR2 ANQGSEA. CDR3 nucleotide sequence: TGCAGCCCATTGAAAGGGGACAGACGCCCCTACGAGCAGTACGTC. It encodes CSPLKGDRRPYEQYV.

The chain is built from TRBV19 and TRBJ2-3; D is unresolved. V was pared by 1 base and J by 6 bases, with 8 bases between. CDR1 and CDR2 from the germline V gene are LNHDA and SQIVND (reference sequence). The CDR3 has 13 amino acids. CDR3 sequence (DNA): TGTGCCAGTAGTATAGGCCCTATTGATACGCAGTATTTT. Its translation is CASSIGPIDTQYF.

The V and J genes are TRBV7-9 and TRBJ2-7; perhaps TRBD2 as D (6 bases). Germline loops: CDR1 SEHNR, CDR2 FQNEAQ (reference sequence). Trimming shortened V by 4 bases and J by 4 bases, and 11 bases separated the two germline ends. This CDR3 is 13 amino acids long. CDR3 loop: CASSSLAQYEQYF. DNA of the CDR3: TGTGCCAGCAGCTCTCTAGCGCAATACGAGCAGTACTTC.

The chain employs TRBV18 and TRBJ1-1; 8 bases map to TRBD1. CDR3 length equals 13 residues. Germline CDR1 is KGHSH and CDR2 is LQKENI. Unmatched junction bases numbered 1, after V lost 2 bases and J lost 5 bases. CDR3 nucleotides: TGTGCCAGCTCACCAACAGGGGGGACTGAAGCTTTCTTT. This encodes CASSPTGGTEAFF. The complete variable domain, with remaining parts taken from reference TRBV18 and TRBJ1-1, reads NAGVMQNPRHLVRRRGQEARLRCSPMKGHSHVYWYRQLPEEGLKFMVYLQKENIIDESGMPKERFSAEFPKEGPSILRIQQVVRGDSAAYFCASSPTGGTEAFFGQGTRLTVV.

This clone was counted a few times. V gene TRBV7-9 combines with J gene TRBJ2-7; the match to TRBD2 covers 9 bases. The CDR3 has 13 residues. V trimming: 5 bases; J trimming: 4 bases; junction bases outside the gene matches: 3. Germline V lookup: CDR1 SEHNR, CDR2 FQNEAQ (reference sequence). CDR3 amino acids: CASSAGGPYEQYF. The DNA of the CDR3 is TGTGCCAGCAGCGCGGGAGGGCCTTACGAGCAGTACTTC.